The entry that follows covers one T cell receptor beta chain sequence. What it binds is not known. Using a J-beta primer mix together with a sample-barcoded 5' primer, a second PCR was run for roughly 6 to 11 cycles. TCRdb analysed the 5' RACE reads with MiXCR anew, one entry per CDR3 protein. The sample contains approximately 730,000 distinct CDR3 sequences, more than 40% of which appear only once. This entry belongs to a study of blood T cells in healthy people across ages. CDR1 is SGDLS and CDR2 is YYNGEE in the germline V gene. V was clipped by 4 bases and J by 2 bases, with 15 bases between them. CDR3 length: 15 residues. Study-wide points: Both naive CD4+ cell counts and diversity were greater in long-lived donors than in aged donors.

The donors, healthy Caucasians from Russia, were aged about 6 to 95. This chain uses TRBV9 with TRBJ2-5, with a possible D match to TRBD1 (6 bases). Specimen: blood. The clonotype comes from a woman in her sixties in good health. The CDR3 is CASSQGSLGQETQYF. The DNA for the CDR3 is TGTGCCAGCAGCCAGGGGAGTTTAGGGCAAGAGACCCAGTACTTC.